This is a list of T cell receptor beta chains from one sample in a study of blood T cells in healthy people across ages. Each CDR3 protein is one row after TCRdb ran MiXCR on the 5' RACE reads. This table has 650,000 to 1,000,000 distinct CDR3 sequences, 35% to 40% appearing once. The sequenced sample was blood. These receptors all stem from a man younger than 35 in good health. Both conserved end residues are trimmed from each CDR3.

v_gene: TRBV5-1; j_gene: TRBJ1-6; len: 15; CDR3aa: ASSLNRDREFNSPLH
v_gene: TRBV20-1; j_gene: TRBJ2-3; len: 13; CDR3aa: SAAGLAGEEDTQY
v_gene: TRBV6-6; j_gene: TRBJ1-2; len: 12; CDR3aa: ASSDRQSLFGYT
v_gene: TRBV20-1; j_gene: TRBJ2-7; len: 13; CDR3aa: SAHVTGDSAYEQY
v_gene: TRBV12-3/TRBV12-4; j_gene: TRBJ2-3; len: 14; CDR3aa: ASSTAGGPGTDTQY
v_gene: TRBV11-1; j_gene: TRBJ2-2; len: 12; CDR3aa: ASHSGLNTGELF
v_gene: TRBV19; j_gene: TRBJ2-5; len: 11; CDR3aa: ASSIRFRETQY
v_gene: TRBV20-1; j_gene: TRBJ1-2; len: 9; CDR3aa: SFQGARGYT
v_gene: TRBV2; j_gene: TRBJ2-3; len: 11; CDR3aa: ASKTQPTDTQY
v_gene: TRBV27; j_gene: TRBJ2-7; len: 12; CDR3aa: ASSLNLGSYEQY
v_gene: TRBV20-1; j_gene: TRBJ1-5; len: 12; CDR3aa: SAQDRGSNQPQH
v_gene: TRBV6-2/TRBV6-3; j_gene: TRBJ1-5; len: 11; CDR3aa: ASSLHGDQPQH
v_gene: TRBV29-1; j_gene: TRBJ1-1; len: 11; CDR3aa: SINDGENTEAF
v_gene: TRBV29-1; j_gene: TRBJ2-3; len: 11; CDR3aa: SVDSIYTDTQY
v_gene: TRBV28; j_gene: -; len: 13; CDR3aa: ANSKASGAYNEQY
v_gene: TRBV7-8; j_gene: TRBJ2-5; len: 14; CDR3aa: ASSLYGTGTQETQY
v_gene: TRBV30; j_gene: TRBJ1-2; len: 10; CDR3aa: AWTVNNYGYT
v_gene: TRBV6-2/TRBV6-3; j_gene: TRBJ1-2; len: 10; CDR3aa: ASSYSTGGYT
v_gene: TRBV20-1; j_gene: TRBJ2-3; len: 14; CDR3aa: SARSPQGSITDTQY
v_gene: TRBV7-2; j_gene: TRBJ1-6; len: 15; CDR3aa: ASSLSLTDSYNSPLH
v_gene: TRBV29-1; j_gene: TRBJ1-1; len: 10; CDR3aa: SAGEGDTEAF
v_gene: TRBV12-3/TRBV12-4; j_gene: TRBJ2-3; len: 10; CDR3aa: ASSTWEDTQY
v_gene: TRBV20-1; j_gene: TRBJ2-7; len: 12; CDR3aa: SATHRLAVNEQY
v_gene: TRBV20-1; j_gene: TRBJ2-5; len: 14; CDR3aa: SLTPVDRGVRETQY
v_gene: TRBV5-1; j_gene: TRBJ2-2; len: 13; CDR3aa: ASSLGARDTGELF
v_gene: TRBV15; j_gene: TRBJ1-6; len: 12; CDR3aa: ATGRTGHNSPLH
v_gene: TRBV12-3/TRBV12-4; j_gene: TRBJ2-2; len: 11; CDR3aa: ASRDYSPGELF
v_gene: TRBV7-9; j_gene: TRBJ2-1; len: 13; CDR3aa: ASSSSGSNYNEQF
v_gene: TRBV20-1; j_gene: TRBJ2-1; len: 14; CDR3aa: SARGRLAGQRDEQF
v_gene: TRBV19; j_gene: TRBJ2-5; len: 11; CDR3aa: ASSLQDQETQY
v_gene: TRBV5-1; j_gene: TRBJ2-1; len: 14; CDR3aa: ASSSRLAGDYNEQF
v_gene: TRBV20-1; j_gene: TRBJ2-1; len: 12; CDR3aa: SGAQRSAYNEQF
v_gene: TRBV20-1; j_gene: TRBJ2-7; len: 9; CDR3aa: SASLLHEQY
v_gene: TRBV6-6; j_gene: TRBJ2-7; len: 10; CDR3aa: ASRPGTGGQY
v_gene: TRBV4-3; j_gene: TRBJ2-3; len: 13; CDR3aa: ASSPDRGYTDTQY
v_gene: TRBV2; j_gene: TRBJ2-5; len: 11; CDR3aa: ASNRFPRETQY
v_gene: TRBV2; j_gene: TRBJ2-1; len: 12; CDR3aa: ARQDKVRYNEQF
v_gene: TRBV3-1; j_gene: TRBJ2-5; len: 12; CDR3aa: ASSQGGVQETQY
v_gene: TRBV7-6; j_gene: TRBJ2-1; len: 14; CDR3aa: ASSLGGGRVLNEQF
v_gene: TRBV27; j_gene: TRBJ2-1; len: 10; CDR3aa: ASSRPMREQF
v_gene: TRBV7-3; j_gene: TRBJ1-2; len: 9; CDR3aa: ATTPGYGYT
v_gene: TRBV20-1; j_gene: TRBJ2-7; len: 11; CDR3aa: SARGQGAQEQY
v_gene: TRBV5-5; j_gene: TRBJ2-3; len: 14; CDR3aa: ASTPEDVRSPDTQY
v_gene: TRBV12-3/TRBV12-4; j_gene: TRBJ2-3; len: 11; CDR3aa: ASSNTGEDTQY
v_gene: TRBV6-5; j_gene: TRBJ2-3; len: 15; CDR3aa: ASSYSTSGGEADTQY
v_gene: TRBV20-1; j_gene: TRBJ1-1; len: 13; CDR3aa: SARIGQGARTEAF
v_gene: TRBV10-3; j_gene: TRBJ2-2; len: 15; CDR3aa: AISGLDGGVYTGELF
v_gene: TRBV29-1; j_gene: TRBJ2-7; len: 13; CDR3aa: SVQDREGSLYEQY
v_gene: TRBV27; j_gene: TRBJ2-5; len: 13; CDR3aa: ASSIRDRIQETQY
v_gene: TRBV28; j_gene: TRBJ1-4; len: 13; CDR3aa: ASSSGGALNEKLF
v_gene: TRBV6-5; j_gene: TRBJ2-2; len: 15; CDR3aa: ASSYTPDRGLPGELF
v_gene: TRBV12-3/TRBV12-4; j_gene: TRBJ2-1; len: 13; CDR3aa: ASRSGQSSYNEQF
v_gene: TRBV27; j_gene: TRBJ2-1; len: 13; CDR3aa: ASSPNSGGDNEQF